The 4 T cell receptor beta chains below come from one sample, sequenced in a study of T-cell memory formation after mild COVID-19. TCRdb re-called the 5' RACE reads with MiXCR, one entry per CDR3 protein. The sample yields about 340,000 distinct CDR3 sequences, 15% to 20% seen once. Input material: PBMCs or a T cell subset sorted from them (not recorded which). The receptors derive from a man between 18 and 35 years old who had mild COVID-19 (a few samples of this study predate the infection). Cell type and time point are not known.

The chain combines TRBV28 with TRBJ2-7; TRBD2 aligns across 11 bases. The V segment lost 2 bases and the J segment 6 bases; nucleotides outside the gene matches: 6. Germline-derived CDR1 and CDR2 are MDHEN and SYDVKM. The CDR3 runs to 15 residues. CDR3 DNA sequence: TGTGCCAGCAGTTTAGCGGGACTAGCGGACCTCGAGCAGTACGTC. Translation gives CASSLAGLADLEQYV.

This chain connects TRBV5-1 to TRBJ1-6, with 9 bases lining up with TRBD1. With 0 bases clipped from V and 8 bases from J, the junction kept 6 bases outside the gene matches. Germline CDR1 and CDR2: SGHRS and YFSETQ. The CDR3 has 16 amino acids. CDR3 in amino acids: CASSLDLGQGHSPLHF. DNA of the CDR3: TGCGCCAGCAGCTTGGATTTAGGACAGGGGCATTCACCCCTCCACTTT. The variable domain in full, with the rest retrieved from reference TRBV5-1 and TRBJ1-6, is KAGVTQTPRYLIKTRGQQVTLSCSPISGHRSVSWYQQTPGQGLQFLFEYFSETQRNKGNFPGRFSGRQFSNSRSEMNVSTLELGDSALYLCASSLDLGQGHSPLHFGNGTRLTVT.

Many counts were recorded for this clonotype. The J gene is TRBJ2-1, the V gene TRBV5-4; D is unclear. Germline V gene lookup returns CDR1 SGHNT and CDR2 YYREEE (reference sequence). The V gene lost 0 bases and the J gene lost 5 bases, with 12 bases spanning the gap. The CDR3 runs 15 residues. The CDR3 DNA follows: TGTGCCAGCAGCTTGGTGGGCCACGTTAACAATGAGCAGTTCTTC. This codes for CASSLVGHVNNEQFF.

The CDR3 sequence: CASSQAGTANEAFF. The CDR3 DNA is TGCGCCAGCAGCCAAGCCGGGACTGCGAATGAAGCTTTCTTT. This chain joins TRBV4-3 and TRBJ1-1; D may be TRBD1 (5 bases). V gave up 1 base and J gave up 7 bases, with 13 bases separating them. The germline V gene encodes CDR1 LGHNA and CDR2 YSLEER. This CDR3 comprises 14 residues.